The 22 T cell receptor beta chains reported below all come from one sample, sequenced in a study of blood T cell repertoires in COVID-19 (dated by TCRdb to 2018 to 2021). Library generation was performed with the immunoSEQ multiplex PCR assay. Imported from immuneACCESS, the table was reduced by TCRdb to in-frame sequences with V and J called. These copies leave out some clones; in studies compared against another copy, an unresolved V gene accounts for under half, and the cause of the remainder is not known. In this sample the table shows about 160,000 clones, about three quarters of which occur a single time. The ten largest clonotypes hold about 3% of the sample. The sequencing sample was made of peripheral blood. These receptors were collected from a man between 65 and 79 years old with acute or convalescent COVID-19.

The table lists this clone with a count of one. The chain recombines TRBV30 with TRBJ1-4, with D uncertain. This CDR3 is 15 amino acids long. V lost 3 bases, J lost 1 base, and 12 bases lay in between. The germline gives CDR1 GTSNPN, CDR2 SVGIG (reference sequence). CDR3 residues: CAWRRPRRTNEKLFF. The CDR3 region has the DNA TGTGCCTGGAGACGTCCGCGGCGAACTAATGAAAAACTGTTTTTT.

This sequence joins TRBV6-6 and TRBJ1-2, with D unresolved. V gave up 5 bases and J gave up 14 bases, with 15 bases separating them. Germline CDR1 and CDR2: MNHNY and SVGAGI (reference sequence). This CDR3 has 11 residues. The CDR3, as DNA: TGTGCCAGCAGTCTCCTTATGGAGCATACCTTC. Its translation: CASSLLMEHTF.

The V call is TRBV4-3, the J call TRBJ1-4; 9 nucleotides agree with TRBD1. Germline V gives CDR1 LGHNA, CDR2 YSLEER. The trim removed 3 bases at V and 7 bases at J, leaving 9 bases unmatched. There are 16 residues in the CDR3. CDR3 sequence: CASSQGNPGQGEKLFF. The DNA for the CDR3 is TGCGCCAGCAGCCAGGGGAATCCGGGACAGGGTGAAAAACTGTTTTTT.

The chain's CDR3 is CASREIMNTEAFF. The CDR3 DNA reads as TGCGCCAGCAGGGAGATCATGAACACTGAAGCTTTCTTT. The V and J genes are TRBV10-2 and TRBJ1-1; D is unresolved. Between the trimmed V and J ends, which lost 6 bases and 0 bases, there was a span of 8 bases. The CDR3 totals 13 residues. The germline V gene encodes CDR1 WSHSY and CDR2 SAAADI.

The genes are TRBV15 and TRBJ2-7, with 8 nucleotides matching TRBD2. CDR3 length: 15 amino acids. V was clipped by 5 bases and J by 4 bases; unmatched bases: 10. Germline assignment: CDR1 LNHNV and CDR2 YYDKDF (reference sequence). CDR3 protein: CATSSGREGQYEQYF. CDR3 sequence (DNA): TGTGCCACCAGCTCGGGTCGGGAGGGCCAGTACGAGCAGTACTTC.

This clone has a handful of counts. V and J are TRBV6-6 and TRBJ2-5; 8 nucleotides agree with TRBD2. CDR1 is MNHNY, CDR2 SVGAGI, per germline (reference sequence). V shed 5 bases, J shed 1 base, and the junction held 6 bases outside the gene matches. The CDR3 sequence is 15 residues long. The CDR3 DNA sequence: TGTGCCAGCAGTACCGTCGGGGGGGGCCAAGAGACCCAGTACTTC. This translates into CASSTVGGGQETQYF.

The chain employs TRBV11-3 and TRBJ2-3; TRBD2 matches 11 bases. Germline trimming cut 1 base from V and 2 bases from J; bases unmatched to any gene: 2. Germline loops: CDR1 SGHNT, CDR2 YENEEA. The CDR3 loop spans 16 amino acids. In nucleotides, the CDR3 is TGTGCCAGCAGCTTAGGGGGACTAGCGGTCACAGATACGCAGTATTTT. Protein sequence: CASSLGGLAVTDTQYF.

The rearrangement links TRBV5-1 to TRBJ1-1; D is unresolved. The V end lost 5 bases, the J end lost 4 bases, and 15 bases lay between the germline ends. This CDR3 contains 14 residues. Per germline, CDR1 SGHRS and CDR2 YFSETQ. CDR3 in amino acids: CASSRRGGGTEAFF. As DNA, the CDR3 is TGCGCCAGCAGTCGACGGGGAGGTGGCACTGAAGCTTTCTTT.

This sequence joins TRBV6-5 and TRBJ1-2, with D possibly being TRBD1 (5 bases). From germline, CDR1 is MNHEY and CDR2 SVGAGI. The CDR3 has 15 residues. V was pared by 6 bases and J by 0 bases, with 14 bases between. In DNA form, the CDR3 reads TGTGCCAGCAGGGCGGACAAGCAGACTAACTATGGCTACACCTTC. This translates into CASRADKQTNYGYTF.

This clone was picked up a small number of times. The chain links TRBV5-1 to TRBJ1-2; perhaps TRBD1 as D (6 bases). CDR1 is SGHRS and CDR2 is YFSETQ in the germline V gene. V was pared by 0 bases and J by 4 bases, with 13 bases between. This CDR3 contains 15 residues. CDR3 loop: CASSLEGHRSYGYTF. The CDR3, as DNA: TGCGCCAGCAGCTTGGAGGGACACCGTAGCTATGGCTACACCTTC.

The chain couples TRBV27 to TRBJ2-7; 15 bases are a match to TRBD2. V trimming: 4 bases; J trimming: 6 bases; junction bases outside the gene matches: 4. CDR3 size: 15 residues. Germline CDR1 MNHEY, CDR2 SMNVEV (reference sequence). For the CDR3, the DNA is TGTGCCAGCAGTTCCGGGACTAGCGGGAGGAGCGAGCAGTACTTC. It codes for CASSSGTSGRSEQYF.

The V call is TRBV24-1, the J call TRBJ2-6; 7 bases fit TRBD1. The CDR3 has 15 residues. Looked up from germline, CDR1 is KGHDR and CDR2 is SFDVKD. V dropped 9 bases and J dropped 1; count of bases not matched to a gene: 5. The CDR3 loop reads CATGQELSGANVLTF. Here the CDR3 DNA reads TGTGCCACCGGACAGGAGTTGTCTGGGGCCAACGTCCTGACTTTC.

Here the CDR3 reads CASSEFLVWQGAEKSYEQYF. The CDR3 DNA is TGTGCCAGCAGTGAATTTCTTGTGTGGCAGGGGGCCGAAAAATCCTACGAGCAGTACTTC. V and J are TRBV2 and TRBJ2-7; 8 nucleotides align to TRBD1. From germline, CDR1 is SNHLY and CDR2 FYNNEI. CDR3 length: 20 amino acids. V lost 2 bases to trimming and J lost 1 base; unmatched junction nucleotides: 19. Using reference TRBV2 and TRBJ2-7 for the parts outside the CDR3, the full variable domain is EPEVTQTPSHQVTQMGQEVILRCVPISNHLYFYWYRQILGQKVEFLVSFYNNEISEKSEIFDDQFSVERPDGSNFTLKIRSTKLEDSAMYFCASSEFLVWQGAEKSYEQYFGPGTRLTVT.

V gene TRBV9 combines with J gene TRBJ2-5; TRBD2 is a possible D gene (5 bases). Trimming took off 3 bases at V and 5 bases at J, with 11 bases between the two ends. Germline V CDR1 and CDR2: SGDLS, YYNGEE. The CDR3 extends over 13 amino acids. In nucleotides, the CDR3 is TGTGCCAGCAGCGCCCAGACGGGGGAGACCCAGTACTTC. It codes for CASSAQTGETQYF.

The J gene is TRBJ2-5, the V gene TRBV27; a possible D gene is TRBD1 (6 bases). V shed 6 bases and J shed 4 bases, with 9 bases lying between them. This CDR3 region has 12 residues. The germline V gene has CDR1 MNHEY and CDR2 SMNVEV (reference sequence). CDR3 sequence reads: CASSPTGETQYF. For the CDR3, the DNA is TGTGCCAGCAGCCCGACAGGAGAGACCCAGTACTTC.

The chain links TRBV6-1 to TRBJ2-1; TRBD2 aligns across 12 bases. Germline CDR1 and CDR2: MNHNS and SASEGT. The ends lost 4 bases at V and 2 bases at J; junction bases unmatched: 3. The CDR3 loop spans 16 amino acids. This CDR3 is CASSGSSGGAYNEQFF. CDR3 nucleotides: TGTGCCAGCAGTGGATCTAGCGGGGGGGCCTACAATGAGCAGTTCTTC.

CDR3 nucleotide sequence: TGTGCCAGCAGCGTAGCAGGGGACGACAATCAGCCCCAGCATTTT. Translation: CASSVAGDDNQPQHF. The J gene is TRBJ1-5, the V gene TRBV9, with D possibly matching TRBD1 (6 bases). The CDR3 totals 15 residues. From germline, CDR1 is SGDLS and CDR2 YYNGEE. V dropped 0 bases and J dropped 3 bases, with 10 bases sitting between them.

The chain carries TRBV18 and TRBJ2-1; 7 positions match TRBD1. Germline lookup yields CDR1 KGHSH and CDR2 LQKENI. This CDR3 is 13 amino acids long. V dropped 3 bases and J dropped 6; count of bases not matched to a gene: 2. The CDR3 here is CASSPWTGNEQFF. In nucleotides, the CDR3 is TGTGCCAGCTCACCCTGGACAGGCAATGAGCAGTTCTTC.

J is TRBJ2-1 and V is TRBV11-3, with TRBD2 matching over 7 bases. Germline trimming cut 2 bases from V and 8 bases from J; bases unmatched to any gene: 9. This CDR3 has 15 amino acids. From germline, CDR1 is SGHNT and CDR2 YENEEA. CDR3 protein: CASSLSTSVADEQFF. CDR3 DNA: TGTGCCAGCAGCTTATCAACTAGCGTAGCGGATGAGCAGTTCTTC.

The chain has TRBV6-2 or TRBV6-3 and TRBJ2-5; 7 positions match TRBD1. The length of the CDR3 is 13 residues. The V gene end was trimmed by 4 bases and the J gene end by 1 base; junction bases not matched to a gene: 0. Germline loops: CDR1 MNHEY, CDR2 SVGEGT. The CDR3: CASSWDSQETQYF. CDR3 DNA sequence: TGTGCCAGCAGTTGGGACAGCCAAGAGACCCAGTACTTC.

The chain carries TRBV5-1 and TRBJ1-3, with TRBD1 identical over 7 bases. This CDR3 region has 18 residues. Germline CDR1 SGHRS, CDR2 YFSETQ. The trim removed 4 bases at V and 0 bases at J, leaving 13 bases unmatched. The CDR3 here is CASSLTTGARLSGNTIYF. CDR3 nucleotides: TGCGCCAGCAGCCTGACAACAGGGGCCCGACTCTCTGGAAACACCATATATTTT.

The chain has TRBV6-5 and TRBJ1-3, with TRBD1 identical over 8 bases. Germline trimming cut 6 bases from V and 4 bases from J; bases unmatched to any gene: 5. CDR1 MNHEY and CDR2 SVGAGI come from the germline V gene. There are 14 residues in the CDR3. The CDR3: CASRTDRVGNTIYF. The CDR3, as DNA: TGTGCCAGCAGGACGGACAGGGTAGGAAACACCATATATTTT.